What follows describes a single TCR beta chain. Antigen: not known. Germline V gives CDR1 SQVTM, CDR2 ANQGSEA. With 5 bases removed from V and 3 bases from J, the gap between germline ends came to 14 bases. This CDR3 has 14 amino acids. This sample is drawn from a study of response to subunit inactivated influenza vaccine. Study-wide points: The authors proposed limited new T cell recruitment per seasonal influenza vaccination.

A single record per CDR3 protein comes from TCRdb applying MiXCR to the RT-PCR reads. The top ten hold 13% of the sample, which has about 500,000 distinct CDR3 sequences, approximately 7.3% seen once. This sequence was found in a man aged 50 to 69 who received an inactivated influenza vaccine. The chain employs TRBV29-1 and TRBJ2-1, with a weak D call TRBD1 (5 bases). Here the sequenced sample was PBMCs from blood, taken about 23 months after vaccination. CDR3 nucleotide sequence: TGCAGCGTTTATCGGGCAGGGCGCTACAATGAGCAGTTCTTC. Amino acids: CSVYRAGRYNEQFF.